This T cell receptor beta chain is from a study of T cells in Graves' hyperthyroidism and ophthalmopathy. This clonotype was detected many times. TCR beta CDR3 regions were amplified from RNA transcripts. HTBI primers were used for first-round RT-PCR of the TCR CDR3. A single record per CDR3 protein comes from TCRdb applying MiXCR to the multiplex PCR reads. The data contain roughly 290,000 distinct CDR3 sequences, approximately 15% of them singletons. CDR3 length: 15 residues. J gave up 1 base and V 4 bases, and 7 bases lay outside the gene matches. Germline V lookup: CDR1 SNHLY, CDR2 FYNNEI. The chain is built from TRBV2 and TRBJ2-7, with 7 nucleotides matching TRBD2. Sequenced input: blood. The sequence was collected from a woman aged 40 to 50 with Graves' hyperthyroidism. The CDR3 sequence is CASSGLRGTSYEQYF. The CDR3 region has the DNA TGTGCCAGCAGTGGCCTGCGGGGGACGTCCTACGAGCAGTACTTC.